Listed below are T cell receptor beta chains from one sample, sequenced in a study of long-term antiretroviral therapy in people with HIV. Clones were read by immunoSEQ multiplex PCR, and TCRdb kept only the in-frame ones, dropping some. The table shows some 30,000 clones, with almost 85% occurring only once. The sample here was unsorted PBMCs, taken approximately 3.3 years after starting antiretroviral therapy. These receptors originate from a man between 18 and 35 years old with HIV. CDR3s leave out the opening cysteine and the closing phenylalanine or tryptophan. The size entry is marked missing in some rows and otherwise reads once, few, many or a size class.

CDR3 length	J gene	V gene	clone size	CDR3 protein
11	TRBJ2-7	TRBV5-6	NA	ASSFGLGYEQY
10	TRBJ1-2	TRBV6-5	NA	ASSATLYGYT
13	TRBJ2-5	TRBV9	NA	ASSVSGGYQETQY
13	TRBJ1-5	TRBV9	NA	ASSGPGQSNQPQH
16	TRBJ2-1	TRBV19	NA	ASSIGATGWSSYNEQF
12	TRBJ1-2	TRBV2	NA	ASSRRAGDSGYT
14	TRBJ1-1	TRBV13	once	ASSLGGPSESHEAF
12	TRBJ2-7	TRBV18	NA	ASSRDFQTYEQY
13	TRBJ1-4	TRBV19	NA	ASSIPAVANEKLF
13	TRBJ2-1	TRBV27	NA	ASSLAGVAYNEQF
13	TRBJ2-5	TRBV7-9	NA	ASFGKRTGLETQY
13	TRBJ2-7	TRBV19	NA	ASSTPWDGDYEQY
11	TRBJ1-2	TRBV28	NA	ASSLWGNYGYT
13	TRBJ1-1	TRBV4-2	NA	ASSQVSGGNTEAF
12	TRBJ1-5	TRBV7-2	NA	ASSSRGVGQPQH
8	TRBJ2-1	TRBV10-3	once	ATFDRQQF
9	TRBJ2-7	TRBV7-9	once	ASYSSYEQY
14	TRBJ1-1	TRBV5-1	NA	ASSWIFGTPNTEAF
13	TRBJ2-2	TRBV18	NA	ASSQGQGATGELF
11	TRBJ2-2	TRBV6-4	NA	ASSESNTGELF
13	TRBJ1-1	TRBV4-3	NA	ASSQDLGSLLGAF
15	TRBJ2-1	TRBV5-8	NA	ASSFPKDDSWGNEQF
10	TRBJ2-7	TRBV7-2	NA	ASSPGSYEQY
11	TRBJ2-1	TRBV5-4	NA	AQREGLYNEQF
12	TRBJ2-7	TRBV7-9	NA	ASSYDGQVYEQY
15	TRBJ2-1	TRBV7-3	NA	ASSLMGTSGLYNEQF
11	TRBJ2-7	TRBV7-9	NA	AAGSAGPYEQY
13	TRBJ2-7	TRBV5-4	NA	ASSLDERGPYEQY
11	TRBJ1-2	TRBV10-2	NA	ASSESDFYGYT
15	TRBJ1-1	TRBV7-9	NA	ASSSVGQGHMNTEAF
14	TRBJ1-4	TRBV15	NA	ATSRVMGATNEKLF
11	TRBJ2-2	TRBV6-6	NA	ASSYRGTGELF
14	TRBJ2-7	TRBV5-1	NA	ASSYGGTSPTSEQY
13	TRBJ1-5	TRBV18	NA	ASSPFRPPNQPQH
14	TRBJ2-5	TRBV7-9	NA	ASSLSSSGGVETQY
10	TRBJ2-3	TRBV18	NA	ASSSGTDTQY
9	TRBJ2-1	TRBV6-6	NA	ASSLQPEQF
13	TRBJ1-5	TRBV7-2	NA	ASSFRTGENQPQH
15	TRBJ2-7	TRBV19	NA	ASSSWTSGASSYEQY
12	TRBJ2-7	TRBV7-9	NA	ASSFSGRVDEQY
13	TRBJ2-7	TRBV18	NA	ASSLLQGSTYEQY
12	TRBJ1-1	TRBV5-5	NA	ASSASGRDTEAF
11	TRBJ2-1	TRBV18	NA	ASSPPINNEQF
11	TRBJ1-5	TRBV5-1	NA	ASSLAGNQPQH
13	TRBJ1-1	TRBV9	NA	ASSSAGTGNTEAF
12	TRBJ1-4	TRBV4-1	NA	ASSPEDGAEELF
16	TRBJ2-1	TRBV27	NA	ASSLLAGEAPAYNEQF
13	TRBJ1-5	TRBV9	few	ASSLSGGGNQPQH
13	TRBJ2-1	TRBV5-4	once	ASSAPSSGTNEQF
12	TRBJ1-1	TRBV9	NA	ASSVVGGGTEAF
12	TRBJ2-2	TRBV4-1	NA	ASSHYSGTGELF
9	TRBJ1-2	TRBV20-1	NA	SASASYGYT
13	TRBJ2-5	TRBV7-9	NA	ASSLAGDRGNPQY
12	TRBJ2-7	TRBV27	NA	ASSPKRDSYEQY
12	TRBJ2-7	TRBV9	once	ASSAQGADYEQY